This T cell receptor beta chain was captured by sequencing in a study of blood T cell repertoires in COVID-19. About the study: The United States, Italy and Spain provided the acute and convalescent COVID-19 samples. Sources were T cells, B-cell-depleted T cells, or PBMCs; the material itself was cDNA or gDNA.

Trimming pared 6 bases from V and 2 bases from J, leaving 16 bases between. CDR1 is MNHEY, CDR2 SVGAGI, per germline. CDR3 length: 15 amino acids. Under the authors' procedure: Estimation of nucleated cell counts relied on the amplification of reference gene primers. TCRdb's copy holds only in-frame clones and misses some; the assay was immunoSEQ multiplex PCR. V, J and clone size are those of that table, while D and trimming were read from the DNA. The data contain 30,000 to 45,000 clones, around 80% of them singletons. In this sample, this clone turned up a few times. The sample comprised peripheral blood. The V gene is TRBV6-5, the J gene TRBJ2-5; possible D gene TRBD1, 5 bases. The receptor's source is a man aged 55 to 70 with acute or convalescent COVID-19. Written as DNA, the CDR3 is TGTGCCAGCAGGGGTAAGGGGTCCCCACAAGAGACCCAGTACTTC. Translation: CASRGKGSPQETQYF.